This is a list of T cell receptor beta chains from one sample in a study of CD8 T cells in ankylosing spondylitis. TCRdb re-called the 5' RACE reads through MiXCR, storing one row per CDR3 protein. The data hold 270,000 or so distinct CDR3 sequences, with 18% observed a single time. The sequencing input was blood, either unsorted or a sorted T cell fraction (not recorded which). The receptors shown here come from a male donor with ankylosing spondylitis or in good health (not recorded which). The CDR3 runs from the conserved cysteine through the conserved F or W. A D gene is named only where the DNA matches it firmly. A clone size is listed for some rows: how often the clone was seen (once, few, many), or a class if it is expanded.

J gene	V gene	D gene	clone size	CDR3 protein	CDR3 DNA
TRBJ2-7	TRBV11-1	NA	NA	CASSLLNTPYEQYF	TGTGCCAGCAGCTTACTGAACACACCCTACGAGCAGTACTTC
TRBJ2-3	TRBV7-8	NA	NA	CASSPTYTDTQYF	TGTGCCAGCAGCCCAACCTACACAGATACGCAGTATTTT
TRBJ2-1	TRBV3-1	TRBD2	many	CASSQDVGLAAYNEQFF	TGTGCCAGCAGCCAAGATGTGGGACTAGCTGCCTACAATGAGCAGTTCTTC
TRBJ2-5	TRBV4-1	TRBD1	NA	CASSPQAYSDRGQETQYF	TGCGCCAGCAGCCCTCAGGCCTATTCGGACAGGGGTCAGGAGACCCAGTACTTC
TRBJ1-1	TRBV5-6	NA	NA	CASSPLRADTEAFF	TGTGCCAGCAGCCCCCTACGGGCGGACACTGAAGCTTTCTTT
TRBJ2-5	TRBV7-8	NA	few	CASSLDRIQETQYF	TGTGCCAGCAGCTTAGATAGAATCCAAGAGACCCAGTACTTC
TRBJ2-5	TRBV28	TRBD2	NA	CASQDPREDFPFRETQYF	TGTGCCAGCCAAGACCCTCGGGAGGACTTTCCATTCAGGGAGACCCAGTACTTC
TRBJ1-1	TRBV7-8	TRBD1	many	CASSLTGAFAEAFF	TGTGCCAGCAGCCTAACAGGGGCTTTCGCTGAAGCTTTCTTT
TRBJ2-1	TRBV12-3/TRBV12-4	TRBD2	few	CASSSSLAGVYNEQFF	TGTGCCAGCAGTTCCTCACTAGCGGGAGTTTACAATGAGCAGTTCTTC
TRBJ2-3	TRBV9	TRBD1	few	CASSAGTGVDTQYF	TGTGCCAGCAGCGCCGGGACAGGGGTCGATACGCAGTATTTT
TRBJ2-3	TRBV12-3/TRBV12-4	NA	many	CASSFWVSGVGTDTQYF	TGTGCCAGCAGTTTTTGGGTATCTGGAGTTGGGACAGATACGCAGTATTTT
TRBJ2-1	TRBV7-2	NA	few	CASSFGGEKFF	TGTGCCAGCAGCTTTGGAGGGGAAAAGTTCTTC
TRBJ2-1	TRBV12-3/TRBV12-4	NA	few	CASSEGGLYNEQFF	TGTGCCAGCAGCGAGGGAGGACTTTACAATGAGCAGTTCTTC
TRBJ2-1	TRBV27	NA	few	CASGTPWGNEQFF	TGTGCCAGCGGGACTCCGTGGGGGAATGAGCAGTTCTTC
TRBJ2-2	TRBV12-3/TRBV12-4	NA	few	CASSFRARGAGGTGELFF	TGTGCCAGCAGTTTTAGAGCTCGGGGGGCCGGGGGGACCGGGGAGCTGTTTTTT
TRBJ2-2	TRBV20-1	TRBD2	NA	CSARALAGGESGELFF	TGCAGTGCTAGAGCCCTAGCGGGAGGGGAGTCCGGGGAGCTGTTTTTT
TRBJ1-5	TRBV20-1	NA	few	CSAIGGIGNQPQHF	TGCAGTGCTATTGGCGGGATCGGCAATCAGCCCCAGCATTTT
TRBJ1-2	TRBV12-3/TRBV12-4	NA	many	CASSLEGRGTYGYTF	TGTGCCAGCAGTTTGGAGGGCAGGGGAACCTATGGCTACACCTTC
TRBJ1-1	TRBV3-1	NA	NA	CASSHLRQGSTEAFF	TGTGCCAGCAGCCATTTGAGGCAGGGGTCCACTGAAGCTTTCTTT
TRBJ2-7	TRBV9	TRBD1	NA	CASSVGQDPTYEQYF	TGTGCCAGCAGCGTCGGACAGGACCCAACCTACGAGCAGTACTTC
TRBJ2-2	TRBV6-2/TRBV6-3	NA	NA	CASSTYRVGSGELFF	TGTGCCAGCAGTACCTACAGGGTTGGATCCGGGGAGCTGTTTTTT
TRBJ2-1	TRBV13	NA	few	CASSLVEQFF	TGTGCCAGCAGCTTAGTTGAGCAGTTCTTC
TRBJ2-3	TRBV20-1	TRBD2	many	CSARGLRGGIAGERSDTQYF	TGCAGTGCTAGAGGCCTCCGTGGTGGAATAGCGGGAGAACGTTCAGATACGCAGTATTTT
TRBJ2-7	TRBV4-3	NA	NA	CASSPAGSASSVYEQYF	TGCGCCAGCAGCCCAGCAGGGTCGGCGTCCAGCGTCTACGAGCAGTACTTC
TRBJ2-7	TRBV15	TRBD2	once	CATSRVPGLASYEQYF	TGTGCCACCAGCAGAGTTCCGGGACTAGCGAGCTACGAGCAGTACTTC
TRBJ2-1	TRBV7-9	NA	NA	CASSERTGYNEQFF	TGTGCCAGCAGCGAGAGGACTGGCTACAATGAGCAGTTCTTC
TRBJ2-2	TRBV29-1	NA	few	CSVDKGDTGELFF	TGCAGCGTTGATAAGGGGGACACCGGGGAGCTGTTTTTT
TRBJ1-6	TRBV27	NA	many	CASSLSGGHNSPLHF	TGTGCCAGCAGTTTATCCGGGGGCCATAATTCACCCCTCCACTTT
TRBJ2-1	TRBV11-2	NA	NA	CASSLGGFNDEQFF	TGTGCCAGCAGCTTAGGAGGTTTCAACGATGAGCAGTTCTTC
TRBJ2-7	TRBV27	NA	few	CASSSTTGDYEQYF	TGTGCCAGCAGTTCTACAACGGGGGACTACGAGCAGTACTTC
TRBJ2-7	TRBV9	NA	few	CASSDTAMSSEQYF	TGTGCCAGCAGCGATACAGCCATGAGTTCCGAGCAGTACTTC
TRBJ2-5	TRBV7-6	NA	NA	CASSLYLAAETQYF	TGTGCCAGCAGCTTATACCTAGCTGCAGAGACCCAGTACTTC
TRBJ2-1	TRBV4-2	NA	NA	CASSQAAAWFF	TGTGCCAGCAGCCAAGCGGCGGCCTGGTTCTTC
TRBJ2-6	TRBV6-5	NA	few	CASSYDAAGANVLTF	TGTGCCAGCAGTTACGACGCGGCTGGGGCCAACGTCCTGACTTTC
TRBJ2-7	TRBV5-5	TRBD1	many	CASSQPGQGFYEQYF	TGTGCCAGCAGTCAACCGGGACAGGGATTCTACGAGCAGTACTTC